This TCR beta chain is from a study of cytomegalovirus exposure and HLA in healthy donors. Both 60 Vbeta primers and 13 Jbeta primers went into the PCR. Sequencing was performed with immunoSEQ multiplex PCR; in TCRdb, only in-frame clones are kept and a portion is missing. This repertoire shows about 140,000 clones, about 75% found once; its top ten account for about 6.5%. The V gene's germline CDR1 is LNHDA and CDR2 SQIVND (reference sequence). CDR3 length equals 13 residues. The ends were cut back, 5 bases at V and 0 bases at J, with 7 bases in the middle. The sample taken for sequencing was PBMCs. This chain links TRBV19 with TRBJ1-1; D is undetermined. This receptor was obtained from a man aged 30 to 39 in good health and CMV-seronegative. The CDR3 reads CASSSTMNTEAFF. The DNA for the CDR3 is TGTGCCAGTAGTTCGACAATGAACACTGAAGCTTTCTTT.